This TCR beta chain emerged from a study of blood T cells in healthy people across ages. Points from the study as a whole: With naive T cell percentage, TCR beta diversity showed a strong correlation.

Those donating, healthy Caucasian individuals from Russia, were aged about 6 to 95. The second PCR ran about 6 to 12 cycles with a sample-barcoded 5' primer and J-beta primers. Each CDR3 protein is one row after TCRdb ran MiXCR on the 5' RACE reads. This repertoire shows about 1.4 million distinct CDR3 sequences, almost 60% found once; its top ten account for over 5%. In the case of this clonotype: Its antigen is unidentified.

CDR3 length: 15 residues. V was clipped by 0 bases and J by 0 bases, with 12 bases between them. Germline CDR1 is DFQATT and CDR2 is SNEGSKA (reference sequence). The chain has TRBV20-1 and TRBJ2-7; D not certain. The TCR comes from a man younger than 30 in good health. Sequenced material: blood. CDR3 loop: CSARDDKRSSYEQYF. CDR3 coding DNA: TGCAGTGCTAGAGACGACAAACGTAGCTCCTACGAGCAGTACTTC.